This T cell receptor (beta chain) was sequenced during a study of T cell clones after liver transplantation. Study context: In this trial, immunosuppression withdrawal was attempted within 2 years of liver transplant. Regarding the study as a whole: Graft donor-reactive T cells possibly entered the graft instead of undergoing deletion. The donor-reactive repertoire was only partly measurable in a couple of subjects, lacking donor cells.

TCRdb's table, derived via immunoSEQ multiplex PCR, lists solely in-frame clones and lacks some. The sample shows some 60,000 clones, around two thirds of them seen only once. Germline V CDR1 and CDR2: SGHRS, YFSETQ. This CDR3 comprises 15 residues. V was cut by 0 bases and J by 8 bases, with 14 bases left in between. Points on this clone: What it binds is unknown.

This sequence was found in a human patient who received a liver transplant. A subset of T cells may come from the graft donor. The sequencing used CD4+ T cells from blood, collected at the roughly 16-month timepoint. The chain carries TRBV5-1 and TRBJ1-4; TRBD1 might be the D (5 bases). CDR3 DNA sequence: TGCGCCAGCAGCTTGGACGACAGACCAGGGGAAAAACTGTTTTTT. It specifies CASSLDDRPGEKLFF. Using reference TRBV5-1 and TRBJ1-4 for the parts outside the CDR3, the full variable domain is KAGVTQTPRYLIKTRGQQVTLSCSPISGHRSVSWYQQTPGQGLQFLFEYFSETQRNKGNFPGRFSGRQFSNSRSEMNVSTLELGDSALYLCASSLDDRPGEKLFFGSGTQLSVL.